This T cell receptor beta chain appears in the sequencing data of a study of beta chain features in type 1 diabetes. Overall study: No patient-donor differences in age, gender, total cells or subset yield.

Notes on this clone: The antigen is unknown.

Sequenced material consisted of expressed TCRB transcripts (all of the isolated RNA was reverse transcribed). Measured with immunoSEQ multiplex PCR; TCRdb has only the in-frame clones, and not every one. The table includes a few hundred thousand clones, 25% to 30% detected once. Deletions cut 1 base from V and 10 bases from J, with 13 bases between. The CDR3 contains 14 residues. Per the germline V gene, CDR1 is SGHTA and CDR2 is FQGNSA. Overall study findings and caveats: The study found fewer insertions and more deletions at VDJ junctions in type 1 diabetes patients.

J is TRBJ1-4 and V is TRBV7-2; D not certain. Input material: central memory CD4+ T cells from blood. The sequence came from a man aged 25 to 40 in good health. CDR3 loop: CASSLGEGIGKLFF. The DNA for the CDR3 is TGTGCCAGCAGCTTAGGGGAGGGCATAGGAAAACTGTTTTTT.